This T cell receptor (beta chain) was captured by sequencing in a study of T cells after yellow fever vaccination. For the study at large: Fractions with few cells were prepared using SMART-Seq v4 Ultra Low Input.

V gave up 4 bases and J gave up 1 base, with 13 bases separating them. This CDR3 region has 14 residues. Germline V gene lookup returns CDR1 DFQATT and CDR2 SNEGSKA (reference sequence). Study-wide findings and caveats: Reappearance after the booster was observed for most primary-vaccination clones (96% CD4, more than 70% CD8). There was a small share of clonotypes that showed up in both the CD4 and CD8 compartments.

This clonotype was detected a few times. Antigen: not known. Synthesis of TCR cDNA relied on 5'RACE template switching, which attached a universal primer site and UMIs. MiXCR, run by TCRdb on the 5' RACE reads, gives a single entry per CDR3 protein. This sample carries 200,000 to 300,000 distinct CDR3 sequences, over 10% of them seen once, and the ten largest clones take about 0.54%. This receptor was taken from a man aged 25-45 years who received the YFV17D yellow fever vaccine. The V call is TRBV20-1, the J call TRBJ1-1; no clear D gene. This specimen was CD4+ T cells sorted from PBMCs, taken 45 days after the yellow fever booster vaccination. CDR3 protein: CSATQALRNTEAFF. The CDR3, as DNA: TGCAGTGCTACTCAGGCTTTGCGGAACACTGAAGCTTTCTTT.